This TCR beta chain was sequenced in a study of siplizumab effects on memory and regulatory T cells (dated 2019 in TCRdb). Background on the whole study: The study examined how the anti-CD2 antibody siplizumab affects alloreactive T-cell subsets in allogeneic mixed lymphocyte reactions built from human PBMCs.

The junction carries 20 bases between V and J, which are trimmed by 5 bases and 6 bases respectively. Based on the germline V gene (reference sequence), the CDR1 and CDR2 sequences are PRHDT and FYEKMQ. From the cysteine up to the phenylalanine, the CDR3 has a length of 15 residues. The DNA shown is the 45-base CDR3, in frame from base 1. Of note for this clone: Its binding antigen is unknown. No much larger clone is present one base from it, and per-base qualities are unavailable.

Paper-wide results and their limitations: Greater diversity appeared to be present in unstimulated naive T cells than in memory T cells, and a substantial contribution to the alloresponse seemed to be made by naive cells. About 80-96% of proliferating CD4+ or CD8+ clones could not be given a naive or memory phenotype. In reactions with siplizumab, an average of about 62% of mappable alloreactive CD4+ clones were Treg-derived, compared with about 27% in control reactions. Siplizumab significantly reduced the cumulative frequency of alloreactive sequences traceable to unstimulated CD4+ memory T cells. Because sequences at frequencies below about 10^-5 were poorly captured, only a minor fraction of alloreactive clones could be mapped back to unstimulated subsets. No functional confirmation was obtained for the suppressive function of proliferating Tregs from siplizumab cultures.

Libraries came from the immunoSEQ multiplex PCR assay. Approximately 10^5 TCR templates per sample were assayed on the deep sequencing platform. Genomic DNA extracted from sorted T cells was the material used for TCRbeta CDR3 sequencing. The authors processed their data as follows. The R programming language was used for the clonal analysis of the TCRbeta CDR3 data. Unstimulated samples were compared with post-reaction CFSE-low samples to define alloreactive CD4+ and CD8+ clones. Alloreactive CD4+ clones were assigned to regulatory or non-regulatory origin by matching sequences to sorted unstimulated Treg and non-Treg repertoires. TCRdb's version of the immuneACCESS table is confined to in-frame rearrangements and falls short of the full clone set. An unresolved V gene accounts for under half of the shortfall where checked; the remainder is of unknown origin. V and J calls and clone size are given by that table; D and trimming were obtained from the DNA. In this sample the table shows about 100,000 clones, 85% to 95% of which occur a single time. 1% to 1.5% of the sample is taken by the ten largest.

Sorted unstimulated T cells and proliferating T cells recovered from mixed lymphocyte reactions underwent TCRbeta CDR3 sequencing. Fresh whole blood from fewer than 11 HLA-typed healthy donors served as the source for isolating PBMCs. Unstimulated CD4+ non-regulatory T cells were FACS-sorted to map the origin of alloreactive clones. The receptor comes from a human donor in good health. The V and J segments used are TRBV13 and TRBJ2-7; TRBD2 is perhaps the D gene, given 5 matching bases. Sequencing input: non-Treg CD4+ T cells sorted from blood. The meaning of the sample's cell subset or site label: FACS-sorted unstimulated CD4+ non-regulatory T cells. The CDR3 is CASSPRIAKWGEQYF. The DNA sequence follows: TGTGCCAGCAGCCCCCGGATAGCGAAATGGGGCGAGCAGTACTTC.